A selection of T cell receptor beta chains follows, all from one sample in a study of T cells after yellow fever vaccination. MiXCR, applied by TCRdb to the 5' RACE reads, yields one record per CDR3 protein. The table has around 550,000 distinct CDR3 sequences, less than 20% seen once; the top ten hold approximately 15%. Specimen: PBMCs, collected 15 days after the yellow fever booster vaccination. The receptors shown here come from a man under 40 who received the YFV17D yellow fever vaccine. Each CDR3 is given with its conserved first and last residue. A D gene is named only where the DNA matches it firmly. Rows may omit the clone size; those that give it use once, few, many or a size class.

V	size	D	J	CDR3	DNA
TRBV6-5	.	TRBD1	TRBJ1-4	CASSYSRDRGEKLFF	TGTGCCAGCAGTTACTCGAGGGACAGGGGTGAAAAACTGTTTTTT
TRBV20-1	.	.	TRBJ2-5	CSARSETQYF	TGCAGTGCTAGGTCGGAGACCCAGTACTTC
TRBV5-1	few	TRBD1	TRBJ2-7	CASSLVETGATEQYF	TGCGCCAGCAGCTTGGTGGAGACAGGGGCTACGGAGCAGTACTTC
TRBV5-4	.	.	TRBJ2-5	CASSPRGLKEETQYF	TGTGCCAGCAGCCCGCGGGGCCTAAAGGAAGAGACCCAGTACTTC
TRBV29-1	.	.	TRBJ2-5	CSVDVAASIETQYF	TGCAGCGTTGACGTAGCGGCCTCAATTGAGACCCAGTACTTC
TRBV4-2	many	TRBD2	TRBJ2-5	CASSPSGSGIGQETQYF	TGTGCCAGCAGCCCCTCGGGTAGCGGGATAGGCCAAGAGACCCAGTACTTC
TRBV19	few	TRBD1	TRBJ2-1	CASSGDRGGYNEQFF	TGTGCCAGTAGTGGGGACAGGGGGGGTTACAATGAGCAGTTCTTC
TRBV27	.	TRBD1	TRBJ2-3	CASKQGQGFADTQYF	TGTGCCAGCAAACAAGGACAGGGTTTTGCAGATACGCAGTATTTT
TRBV5-1	many	TRBD1	TRBJ2-2	CASSLRDRHTGELFF	TGCGCCAGCAGCCTCCGGGACAGACACACCGGGGAGCTGTTTTTT
TRBV4-2	once	.	TRBJ2-3	CASSQEEGTDTQYF	TGTGCCAGCAGCCAAGAGGAGGGTACAGATACGCAGTATTTT
TRBV4-3	few	.	TRBJ2-3	CASSQEVAGRLDTQYF	TGCGCCAGCAGCCAAGAAGTTGCTGGGCGCCTCGATACGCAGTATTTT
TRBV5-1	few	.	TRBJ2-3	CASCLSLSTDTQYF	TGCGCCAGCTGCCTTAGCCTTAGCACAGATACGCAGTATTTT
TRBV11-2	.	.	TRBJ2-1	CASSLEFQFYEQFF	TGTGCCAGCAGCTTAGAGTTCCAGTTCTATGAGCAGTTCTTC
TRBV12-3/TRBV12-4	few	.	TRBJ2-3	CASSSWGASTDTQYF	TGTGCCAGCAGCTCCTGGGGGGCGAGCACAGATACGCAGTATTTT
TRBV27	.	TRBD2	TRBJ2-7	CASSLSSGSGEQYF	TGTGCCAGCAGTTTATCCAGCGGGAGCGGTGAGCAGTACTTC
TRBV6-1	.	TRBD2	TRBJ2-2	CASRWEGQAGELFF	TGTGCCAGCAGATGGGAGGGCCAGGCCGGGGAGCTGTTTTTT
TRBV7-2	few	.	TRBJ2-3	CASSSGPGADTQYF	TGTGCCAGCAGCTCGGGCCCCGGGGCAGATACGCAGTATTTT
TRBV3-1	.	.	TRBJ2-1	CASSQETTPGVEQFF	TGTGCCAGCAGCCAAGAGACAACCCCGGGTGTTGAGCAGTTCTTC
TRBV6-5	few	.	TRBJ2-7	CASSYSQGGYEQYF	TGTGCCAGCAGTTACTCCCAGGGAGGCTACGAGCAGTACTTC